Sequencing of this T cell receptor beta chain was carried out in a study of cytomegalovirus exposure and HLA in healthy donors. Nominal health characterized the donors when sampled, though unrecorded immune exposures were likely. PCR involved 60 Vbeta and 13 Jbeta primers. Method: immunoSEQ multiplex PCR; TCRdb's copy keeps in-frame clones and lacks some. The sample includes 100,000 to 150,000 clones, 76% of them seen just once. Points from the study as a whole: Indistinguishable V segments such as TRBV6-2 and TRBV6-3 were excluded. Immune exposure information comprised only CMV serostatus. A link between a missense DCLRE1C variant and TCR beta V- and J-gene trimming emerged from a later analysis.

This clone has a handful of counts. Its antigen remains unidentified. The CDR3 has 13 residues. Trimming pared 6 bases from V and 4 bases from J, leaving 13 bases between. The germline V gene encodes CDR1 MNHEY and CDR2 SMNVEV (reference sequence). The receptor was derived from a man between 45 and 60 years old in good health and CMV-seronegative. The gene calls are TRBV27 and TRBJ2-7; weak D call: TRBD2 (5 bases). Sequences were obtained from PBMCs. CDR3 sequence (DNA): TGTGCCAGCAGCTCCCGGAGGAAGTACGAGCAGTACTTC. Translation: CASSSRRKYEQYF.